This TCR beta chain was retrieved from a study of beta chain features in type 1 diabetes. The study's findings and limits: A greater similarity of naive, central memory and Treg TCRB repertoires was seen among patients than among healthy donors. In patients and controls equally, PCR might favor templates that are shorter. More deletions and fewer insertions at VDJ junctions were seen in type 1 diabetes patients.

Central memory, naive, regulatory and stem cell-like memory CD4+ cells were sorted by CD45RO/CCR7/CD25/CD127/CD95/CD27. The CDR3 runs to 15 residues. Trimming left V 4 bases short and J 5 bases short, with 18 bases between. Germline assignment: CDR1 SGHDT and CDR2 YYEEEE. This clone occurred a few times. Its antigen is still unknown. The investigators reverse transcribed all of the isolated RNA, so they sequenced expressed TCRB transcripts. TCRdb keeps only in-frame clones here, not all; method: immunoSEQ multiplex PCR. This table holds roughly 140,000 clones, over 8.5% found once. The specimen was central memory CD4+ T cells from blood. This chain connects TRBV5-6 to TRBJ1-2; D gene ambiguous. The sequence derives from a man younger than 30 in good health. CDR3 nucleotides: TGTGCCAGCAGCCCTCGGGCAAGAGACTCATATGGCTACACCTTC. As protein: CASSPRARDSYGYTF.